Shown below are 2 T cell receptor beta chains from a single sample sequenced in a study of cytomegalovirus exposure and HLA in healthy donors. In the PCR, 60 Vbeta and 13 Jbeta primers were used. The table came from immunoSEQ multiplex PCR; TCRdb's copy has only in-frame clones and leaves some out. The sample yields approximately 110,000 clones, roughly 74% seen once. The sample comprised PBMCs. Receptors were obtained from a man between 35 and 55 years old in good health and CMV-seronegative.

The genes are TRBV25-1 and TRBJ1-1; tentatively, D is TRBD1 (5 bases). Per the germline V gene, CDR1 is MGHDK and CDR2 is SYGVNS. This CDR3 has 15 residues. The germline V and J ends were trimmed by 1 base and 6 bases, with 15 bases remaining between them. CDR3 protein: CASSEFWGEGAEAFF. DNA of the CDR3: TGTGCCAGCAGTGAATTTTGGGGGGAAGGAGCTGAAGCTTTCTTT. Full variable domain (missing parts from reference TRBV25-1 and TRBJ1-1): EADIYQTPRYLVIGTGKKITLECSQTMGHDKMYWYQQDPGMELHLIHYSYGVNSTEKGDLSSESTVSRIRTEHFPLTLESARPSHTSQYLCASSEFWGEGAEAFFGQGTRLTVV.

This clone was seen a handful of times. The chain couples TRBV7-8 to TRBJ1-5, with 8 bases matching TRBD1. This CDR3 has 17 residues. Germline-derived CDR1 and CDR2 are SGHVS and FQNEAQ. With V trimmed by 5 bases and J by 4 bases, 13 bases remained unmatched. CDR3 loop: CASSPYDRGGRNQPQHF. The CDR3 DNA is TGTGCCAGCAGCCCCTATGACAGGGGCGGGAGAAATCAGCCCCAGCATTTT.